This TCR beta chain was documented in a study of T cells in Graves' hyperthyroidism and ophthalmopathy. Ten or more counts support this clonotype. What was amplified from RNA transcripts were TCR beta CDR3 regions. HTBI primers were the set used in a first-round RT-PCR of the TCR CDR3. A single record per CDR3 protein comes from TCRdb applying MiXCR to the multiplex PCR reads. The sample consists of fewer than 650,000 distinct CDR3 sequences, over 12% of them appearing once. The ends were cut back, 3 bases at V and 0 bases at J, with 6 bases in the middle. The CDR3 length is 14 residues. Germline lookup yields CDR1 MDHEN and CDR2 SYDVKM. A Clinical Activity Score of at least 3, a NOSPECS grade of at least 4 and a duration under 3 months were recorded in the ophthalmopathy patients. From more than 8 ml of fresh peripheral blood, PBMCs were isolated.

The chain has TRBV28 and TRBJ2-4; D uncertain. The sequence was obtained from a woman between 40 and 50 years old with Graves' ophthalmopathy. The sample consisted of blood. CDR3 nucleotide sequence: TGTGCCAGCAGTTTTACAATAGCCAAAAACATTCAGTACTTC. It yields the protein CASSFTIAKNIQYF.